The 2 T cell receptor beta chains below come from one sample, sequenced in a study of blood T cell repertoires in COVID-19 (dated by TCRdb to the early 2020s). Library generation was performed with the immunoSEQ multiplex PCR assay. TCRdb retrieved this table from immuneACCESS and kept in-frame rearrangements only. Not all clones are present; in checked studies, unresolved V genes account for under half, and no reason is known for the remainder. Across this sample there are 75,000 to 95,000 clones, with 75% to 85% seen only once. The biggest ten clones account for under 30% of the sample. Specimen: peripheral blood. These receptors were taken from a human donor in a cohort sampled during active COVID-19.

The chain employs TRBV5-1 and TRBJ2-7; perhaps TRBD1 as D (6 bases). V lost 4 bases to trimming and J lost 5 bases, with 16 bases between them. The CDR3 loop spans 14 amino acids. From germline, CDR1 is SGHRS and CDR2 YFSETQ. CDR3 in DNA: TGCGCCAGCAGCGGGGGCAGAGGGAACAACGAGCAGTACTTC. It specifies CASSGGRGNNEQYF.

This clone occurred once. This same CDR3 is encoded by further DNA sequences in the sample. This chain links TRBV10-3 with TRBJ2-1; D is unresolved. The CDR3 loop spans 11 amino acids. Germline CDR1 and CDR2: ENHRY and SYGVKD. The V gene lost 4 bases and the J gene lost 7 bases, with 5 bases spanning the gap. This chain's CDR3 is CAISAGNEQFF. The CDR3 region has the DNA TGTGCCATCAGTGCCGGGAATGAGCAGTTCTTC.